Below, 20 T cell receptor beta chains from the same sample are listed, as sequenced in a study of T-cell memory formation after mild COVID-19. Each CDR3 protein gets one entry after TCRdb re-called the 5' RACE reads with MiXCR. The sample records 250,000 to 300,000 distinct CDR3 sequences, approximately 7.6% being singletons. The sample was PBMCs or a T cell subset sorted from them (not recorded which). The receptors derive from a man aged 18 to 30 who had mild COVID-19 (a few samples of this study predate the infection). Cell type and time point are not known.

This clonotype was counted ten times or more. This chain uses TRBV7-9 with TRBJ2-1; 8 positions agree with TRBD1. The CDR3 consists of 13 residues. Germline assignment: CDR1 SEHNR and CDR2 FQNEAQ (reference sequence). V shed 6 bases, J shed 9 bases, and the junction held 7 bases outside the gene matches. The CDR3 region is CASRLRQGSEQFF. For the CDR3, the DNA is TGTGCCAGCAGATTAAGACAGGGGAGTGAGCAGTTCTTC.

V and J are TRBV10-2 and TRBJ2-7; D gene uncertain. The CDR3 has 13 amino acids. Trimming left V 4 bases short and J 0 bases short, with 7 bases between. The germline CDR1 and CDR2 sequences are WSHSY and SAAADI. Here the CDR3 DNA reads TGCGCCAGCAGTGCCGCCATCTCCTACGAGCAGTACGTC. It encodes CASSAAISYEQYV.

This clonotype has more than one count but fewer than ten. This sequence joins TRBV20-1 and TRBJ1-4, with a weak D call TRBD1 (6 bases). CDR3 length: 15 residues. The V gene lost 6 bases and the J gene lost 4 bases, with 18 bases spanning the gap. Germline assignment: CDR1 DFQATT and CDR2 SNEGSKA (reference sequence). The CDR3 DNA sequence: TGCAGTGCCCTCCCCCTAGACAGGCTTAATGAAAAACTGTTTTTT. It codes for CSALPLDRLNEKLFF.

The chain has TRBV5-4 and TRBJ2-7; D perhaps matches TRBD2 (7 bases). CDR3 length: 15 amino acids. In germline, CDR1 is SGHNT, CDR2 YYREEE (reference sequence). Trimming stripped 4 bases from V and 2 bases from J, with 16 bases between. The CDR3 loop is CASSRGAEAPYEQYV. The DNA for the CDR3 is TGTGCCAGCAGCCGGGGGGCCGAGGCCCCCTACGAGCAGTACGTC.

This clonotype was counted many times. V gene TRBV15 combines with J gene TRBJ2-1; D perhaps matches TRBD1 (5 bases). Deletions cut 0 bases from V and 8 bases from J, with 8 bases between. This CDR3 spans 13 amino acids. Germline values: CDR1 LNHNV, CDR2 YYDKDF (reference sequence). The CDR3 DNA reads as TGTGCCACCAGCAGAGATCAAGGGGATGAGCAGTTCTTC. Translated: CATSRDQGDEQFF.

The sample holds many counts of this clonotype. V and J are TRBV6-6 and TRBJ1-3, with D tentatively TRBD1 (5 bases). CDR3 length: 13 residues. Germline values: CDR1 MNHNY, CDR2 SVGAGI (reference sequence). V was pared by 4 bases and J by 6 bases, with 10 bases between. This CDR3 reads CASSSGTQNTIYF. CDR3 sequence (DNA): TGTGCCAGCAGTTCGGGGACGCAAAACACCATATATTTT.

This rearrangement joins TRBV12-3 or TRBV12-4 to TRBJ2-1, with D unresolved. This CDR3 has 14 residues. The V gene lost 7 bases and the J gene lost 8 bases, with 18 bases spanning the gap. The CDR3 sequence is CASTARGVLHEQFF. The CDR3 region has the DNA TGTGCCAGCACGGCTCGTGGGGTATTGCATGAGCAGTTCTTC.

V is TRBV7-9 and J is TRBJ2-7; TRBD1 might be the D (5 bases). Germline CDR1 reads SEHNR; CDR2 reads FQNEAQ (reference sequence). CDR3 size: 12 residues. V was trimmed by 5 bases and J by 4 bases, leaving 9 bases between them. CDR3 protein: CASSQDSYEQYV. The CDR3 DNA reads as TGTGCCAGCAGCCAAGACAGTTACGAGCAGTACGTC.

The chain couples TRBV7-2 to TRBJ1-5; D gene uncertain. The CDR3 sequence is 15 residues long. Germline V gene sequence: CDR1 SGHTA, CDR2 FQGNSA. V was shortened by 1 base and J by 1 base, with 8 bases between the two germline ends. The CDR3 nucleotides are TGTGCCAGCAGCTTAGTCGGAACCAGCAATCAGCCCCAGCATTTT. This encodes CASSLVGTSNQPQHF.

This clonotype has more than one count but fewer than ten. The gene calls are TRBV7-2 and TRBJ2-2; no firm D call. Germline values: CDR1 SGHTA, CDR2 FQGNSA. The CDR3 runs to 13 residues. The germline V and J ends were trimmed by 5 bases and 1 base, with 5 bases remaining between them. The CDR3 here is CASSGRNTGELFF. In nucleotides, the CDR3 is TGTGCCAGCAGCGGCAGGAACACCGGGGAGCTGTTTTTT.

This clonotype turned up a few times. CDR3 sequence (DNA): TGTGCCAGCAGCAAATGGGACAGGGGGTACGAGCAGTACTTC. Translated, it gives CASSKWDRGYEQYF. The chain recombines TRBV3-1 with TRBJ2-7; 11 bases agree with TRBD1. The CDR3 is 14 amino acids. The J segment lost 4 bases and the V segment lost 5 bases, leaving 4 bases of the junction unmatched. Germline V gives CDR1 LGHDT, CDR2 YNNKEL (reference sequence).

This clonotype was seen many times. The V and J genes are TRBV6-6 and TRBJ2-5; 7 bases are a match to TRBD1. The germline gives CDR1 MNHNY, CDR2 SVGAGI (reference sequence). The trim removed 6 bases at V and 1 base at J, leaving 5 bases unmatched. There are 14 residues in the CDR3. The CDR3 region is CASRRDRAQETQYF. The CDR3 DNA reads as TGTGCCAGCAGGCGCGACAGGGCCCAAGAGACCCAGTACTTC.

The chain recombines TRBV18 with TRBJ2-5; D call uncertain. The germline gives CDR1 KGHSH, CDR2 LQKENI. V lost 0 bases and J 5 bases, leaving 13 bases between the germline ends. The CDR3 loop spans 15 amino acids. CDR3 DNA sequence: TGTGCCAGCTCACCACCGGGAAAGGCGTTCGAGACCCAGTACTTC. Amino acid sequence: CASSPPGKAFETQYF.

The table lists this clonotype with a few counts. The V call is TRBV29-1, the J call TRBJ2-4; 9 bases agree with TRBD2. J lost 6 bases, V lost 6 bases, and 6 bases had no gene match. Germline CDR1 is SQVTM and CDR2 is ANQGSEA. The CDR3 consists of 13 residues. Here the CDR3 reads CSVAGGGVNIQYF. The CDR3 nucleotides are TGCAGCGTCGCGGGCGGGGGGGTAAACATTCAGTACTTC.

The chain recombines TRBV12-3 or TRBV12-4 with TRBJ1-4, with D possibly matching TRBD1 (5 bases). V dropped 6 bases and J dropped 7 bases, with 12 bases sitting between them. The CDR3 totals 13 residues. The CDR3, as DNA: TGTGCCAGCAGCGGGACTCGGCTTGAAAAACTGTTTTTT. Protein product: CASSGTRLEKLFF.

The rearrangement links TRBV29-1 to TRBJ2-2, with D hard to call. From germline, CDR1 is SQVTM and CDR2 ANQGSEA. V was cut by 4 bases and J by 3 bases, with 6 bases left in between. This CDR3 comprises 12 residues. The CDR3 region has the DNA TGCAGCGTTGGCTCATACACCGGGGAGCTGTTTTTT. Amino acids: CSVGSYTGELFF.

This clonotype has ten or more counts. The rearrangement joins TRBV10-3 to TRBJ2-1; 8 nucleotides align to TRBD2. Germline CDR1 and CDR2: ENHRY and SYGVKD. Trimming took 10 bases from V and 7 from J; bases not matched to a gene: 9. The CDR3 extends over 13 amino acids. The CDR3, as DNA: TGTGCCACAAAGCAAGCTAGCGGGAATGAGCAGTTCTTC. It encodes CATKQASGNEQFF.

Regarding this clonotype: An end of the junction does not agree with germline; a read error may underlie this. The V call is TRBV5-6, the J call TRBJ2-7; D unclear. This CDR3 contains 13 residues. The V gene's germline CDR1 is SGHDT and CDR2 YYEEEE. The CDR3, as DNA: TGTGCCAGCAGCCCCGGGCTAGGCTACGAGCAGTGCTTC. Residues: CASSPGLGYEQCF. Supplemented by reference TRBV5-6 and TRBJ2-7, the full variable domain reads DAGVTQSPTHLIKTRGQQVTLRCSPKSGHDTVSWYQQALGQGPQFIFQYYEEEERQRGNFPDRFSGHQFPNYSSELNVNALLLGDSALYLCASSPGLGYEQCFGPGTRLTVT.

Only a few counts were recorded for this clonotype. V and J are TRBV12-3 or TRBV12-4 and TRBJ2-1, with 11 bases lining up with TRBD2. The CDR3 has 15 residues. Losses at the gene ends were 6 bases for V and 8 bases for J; bases not matched to a gene: 9. The CDR3, as DNA: TGTGCCAGCAGCCGACTAGCGGGGTCTGGACATGAGCAGTTCTTC. It yields the protein CASSRLAGSGHEQFF.

The chain is built from TRBV3-1 and TRBJ1-1; unclear D gene. Per the germline V gene, CDR1 is LGHDT and CDR2 is YNNKEL (reference sequence). The CDR3 consists of 14 residues. Trimming removed 3 bases from V and 1 base from J, with 9 bases in between. The CDR3 coding sequence is TGTGCCAGCAGCCAGGGCGGGTCGAACACTGAAGCTTTCTTT. It codes for CASSQGGSNTEAFF.